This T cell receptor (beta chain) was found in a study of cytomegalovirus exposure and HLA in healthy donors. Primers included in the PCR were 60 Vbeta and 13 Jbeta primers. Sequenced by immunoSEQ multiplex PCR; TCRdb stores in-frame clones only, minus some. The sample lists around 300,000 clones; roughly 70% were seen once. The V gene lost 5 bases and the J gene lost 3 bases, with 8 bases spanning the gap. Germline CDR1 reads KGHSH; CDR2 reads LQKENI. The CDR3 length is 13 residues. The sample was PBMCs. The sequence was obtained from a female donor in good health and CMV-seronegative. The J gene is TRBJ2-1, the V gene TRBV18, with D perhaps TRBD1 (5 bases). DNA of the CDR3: TGTGCCAGCTCATCAGGGTTCTACAATGAGCAGTTCTTC. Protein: CASSSGFYNEQFF.